This is a list of T cell receptor beta chains from one sample in a study of immune evolution from preneoplasia to lung adenocarcinoma. Generated by immunoSEQ multiplex PCR, the TCRdb table keeps only in-frame clones and is missing some. The table has approximately 8,300 clones, more than 70% seen once; the top ten hold 7.2%. The specimen sequenced was FFPE adjacent normal lung tissue. The receptors derive from a person between 70 and 80 years old with lung adenocarcinoma. Both conserved end residues are part of each CDR3. D genes are given only for firm matches. The size of a clone is reported for some rows only, either as once, few or many, or as a class for expanded clones.

V	size	J	D	CDR3	DNA
TRBV7-6	NA	TRBJ2-2	NA	CASSLRSWGSDTGELFF	TGTGCCAGCAGCTTGAGGTCGTGGGGGTCGGACACCGGGGAGCTGTTTTTT
TRBV19	NA	TRBJ2-3	TRBD1	CASSRDRLGTDTQYF	TGTGCCAGTAGTAGGGACAGGCTGGGCACAGATACGCAGTATTTT
TRBV9	NA	TRBJ1-3	TRBD1	CASSVGQGVENTIYF	TGTGCCAGCAGCGTAGGACAGGGGGTGGAAAACACCATATATTTT
TRBV28	once	TRBJ1-5	NA	CASSMRKGLKDQPQHF	TGTGCCAGCAGCATGCGCAAGGGGCTAAAGGATCAGCCCCAGCATTTT
TRBV30	NA	TRBJ2-7	NA	CAWGTGTYEQYF	TGTGCCTGGGGGACGGGCACCTACGAGCAGTACTTC
TRBV19	NA	TRBJ2-5	NA	CASSIGGQWETQYF	TGTGCCAGTAGTATAGGCGGACAGTGGGAGACCCAGTACTTC
TRBV6-5	medium-sized	TRBJ1-2	TRBD1	CASGGTGGDYGYTF	TGTGCCAGCGGGGGGACAGGGGGCGACTATGGCTACACCTTC
TRBV5-1	NA	TRBJ1-2	TRBD1	CASSDEGKGGGYGYTF	TGCGCCAGCAGCGATGAGGGGAAAGGGGGCGGCTATGGCTACACCTTC
TRBV20-1	NA	TRBJ2-7	NA	CSARRNEQYF	TGCAGTGCTAGACGCAACGAGCAGTACTTC
TRBV28	NA	TRBJ1-6	NA	CASSLRGRWNSPLHF	TGTGCCAGCAGTTTGCGGGGGCGGTGGAATTCACCCCTCCACTTT
TRBV27	NA	TRBJ2-5	NA	CASSYTGGGETQYF	TGTGCCAGCAGTTATACGGGGGGCGGGGAGACCCAGTACTTC
TRBV6-1	NA	TRBJ1-4	NA	CASSVQFNEKLFF	TGTGCCAGCAGTGTCCAGTTTAATGAAAAACTGTTTTTT
TRBV28	once	TRBJ2-7	NA	CASTRGRSYEQYF	TGTGCCAGCACCCGCGGGCGGTCCTACGAGCAGTACTTC
TRBV13	NA	TRBJ2-3	TRBD2	CASSPRLAGGLPHTQYF	TGTGCCAGCAGCCCGCGGCTAGCGGGGGGGCTTCCTCATACGCAGTATTTT
TRBV28	NA	TRBJ1-4	TRBD1	CASSFDRGATNEKLFF	TGTGCCAGCAGTTTCGACAGGGGGGCAACTAATGAAAAACTGTTTTTT
TRBV6-1	NA	TRBJ2-1	TRBD1	CASNLGQGGYNEQFF	TGTGCCAGCAATTTGGGACAGGGGGGGTACAATGAGCAGTTCTTC
TRBV27	NA	TRBJ2-1	NA	CASRWDSSYNEQFF	TGTGCCAGCAGGTGGGATAGCTCCTACAATGAGCAGTTCTTC
TRBV30	NA	TRBJ2-7	NA	CAWSTSYEQYF	TGTGCCTGGAGTACCTCCTACGAGCAGTACTTC